Below are 26 T cell receptor beta chains sequenced from a single sample in a study of shared clonotypes between healthy human individuals. Measured with immunoSEQ multiplex PCR; TCRdb has only the in-frame clones, and not every one. The sample includes 2 million to 2.5 million clones, approximately 94% of them seen just once. Source material: naive CD4+ T cells sorted from blood. Subset: CD45RA+ positively selected. The receptors were gathered from a young man in good health.

This rearrangement joins TRBV28 to TRBJ2-1; TRBD2 aligns across 9 bases. This CDR3 has 15 residues. J was trimmed by 7 bases and V by 3 bases; bases with no gene match: 7. In germline, CDR1 is MDHEN, CDR2 SYDVKM. The CDR3 DNA is TGTGCCAGCAGTTTTAATGCGGGGGGGCTGAATGAGCAGTTCTTC. This translates into CASSFNAGGLNEQFF.

This clone was counted once. V usage is TRBV11-3 and J usage is TRBJ2-1; D unresolved. V was shortened by 4 bases and J by 7 bases, with 14 bases between the two germline ends. Germline CDR1 is SGHNT and CDR2 is YENEEA. The CDR3 has 14 amino acids. CDR3 loop: CASSYVPGLNEQFF. DNA for the CDR3: TGTGCCAGCAGCTATGTCCCGGGCCTTAATGAGCAGTTCTTC.

The V call is TRBV2, the J call TRBJ1-5; D may be TRBD1 (6 bases). CDR1 is SNHLY and CDR2 is FYNNEI in the germline V gene. Between the trimmed V and J ends, which lost 6 bases and 2 bases, there was a span of 17 bases. This CDR3 region has 16 residues. The CDR3 nucleotides read TGTGCCAGCAGCGTCGGGGGCGGGAGGGGCAATCAGCCCCAGCATTTT. Encoded protein: CASSVGGGRGNQPQHF. Drawing the rest from reference TRBV2 and TRBJ1-5, the complete variable domain is EPEVTQTPSHQVTQMGQEVILRCVPISNHLYFYWYRQILGQKVEFLVSFYNNEISEKSEIFDDQFSVERPDGSNFTLKIRSTKLEDSAMYFCASSVGGGRGNQPQHFGDGTRLSIL.

The chain couples TRBV2 to TRBJ1-5; 7 bases are a match to TRBD1. This CDR3 is built from 14 residues. V lost 5 bases and J lost 3; bases outside the gene matches: 4. The germline V gene encodes CDR1 SNHLY and CDR2 FYNNEI. The CDR3 coding sequence is TGTGCCAGCAGTCAGGACAGGTCCAATCAGCCCCAGCATTTT. Amino acids: CASSQDRSNQPQHF.

This chain links TRBV5-1 with TRBJ1-2; D remains ambiguous. CDR1 and CDR2 from the germline V gene are SGHRS and YFSETQ. Trimming cost V 0 bases and J 4 bases, with 7 bases left between them. CDR3 length: 13 amino acids. CDR3 amino acids: CASSLGEFYGYTF. The CDR3 DNA reads as TGCGCCAGCAGCTTGGGGGAATTCTATGGCTACACCTTC.

The chain recombines TRBV5-1 with TRBJ2-5; D possibly corresponds to TRBD1 (5 bases). Germline V gene lookup returns CDR1 SGHRS and CDR2 YFSETQ. Trimming cost V 0 bases and J 2 bases, with 17 bases left between them. The CDR3 runs 17 residues. In nucleotides, the CDR3 is TGCGCCAGCAGCTTGGCGCAGGGTCGGACCCGACAAGAGACCCAGTACTTC. As protein: CASSLAQGRTRQETQYF.

This clone has just one count. The gene calls are TRBV11-2 and TRBJ2-7, with 8 nucleotides matching TRBD1. The CDR3 is made up of 15 amino acids. The germline CDR1 and CDR2 sequences are SGHAT and FQNNGV. The junction had 8 bases not matched to a gene; V was cut back by 5 bases and J by 2 bases. CDR3 sequence (DNA): TGTGCCAGCAGCCTACCGGGACAGGTACCCTACGAGCAGTACTTC. This sequence encodes CASSLPGQVPYEQYF. Looking up the rest from reference TRBV11-2 and TRBJ2-7 gives the full variable domain: EAGVAQSPRYKIIEKRQSVAFWCNPISGHATLYWYQQILGQGPKLLIQFQNNGVVDDSQLPKDRFSAERLKGVDSTLKIQPAKLEDSAVYLCASSLPGQVPYEQYFGPGTRLTVT.

In this sample, this clone turned up a few times. Different DNA sequences within this sample yield the same CDR3. This chain's CDR3 is CASSQDPLGEKLFF. As DNA, the CDR3 is TGCGCCAGCAGCCAAGATCCCCTGGGGGAAAAACTGTTTTTT. V usage is TRBV4-1 and J usage is TRBJ1-4; D not resolved. Trimming pared 0 bases from V and 8 bases from J, leaving 10 bases between. Germline V CDR1 and CDR2: MGHRA, YSYEKL. The CDR3 runs to 14 residues.

The rearrangement joins TRBV18 to TRBJ2-7; TRBD1 matches at 9 bases. The trim removed 3 bases at V and 0 bases at J, leaving 6 bases unmatched. Germline CDR1 is KGHSH and CDR2 is LQKENI. CDR3 size: 16 residues. The CDR3 spells CASSPPGQGSSYEQYF. The DNA for the CDR3 is TGTGCCAGCTCACCCCCAGGACAGGGGAGCTCCTACGAGCAGTACTTC.

This clone was observed a single time. The rearrangement joins TRBV5-4 to TRBJ2-2; D is possibly TRBD1 or TRBD2 (5 bases each). Germline CDR1 reads SGHNT; CDR2 reads YYREEE (reference sequence). The CDR3 contains 16 residues. V was trimmed by 6 bases and J by 4 bases, leaving 19 bases between them. The CDR3 sequence: CASTNRRTGATGELFF. CDR3 sequence (DNA): TGTGCCAGCACCAACCGTCGGACCGGGGCCACCGGGGAGCTGTTTTTT.

The chain uses TRBV6-6 and TRBJ2-7, with a weak D call TRBD2 (5 bases). Trimming took 6 bases from V and 2 from J, leaving 17 bases between them. Germline CDR1 is MNHNY and CDR2 is SVGAGI (reference sequence). This CDR3 region has 15 residues. CDR3 bases: TGTGCCAGCAGACTACTAAGCGACGGGGCCTACGAGCAGTACTTC. Translated: CASRLLSDGAYEQYF.

The CDR3 reads CAFGASGANVLTF. For the CDR3, the DNA is TGTGCTTTCGGGGCCTCTGGGGCCAACGTCCTGACTTTC. The chain carries TRBV30 and TRBJ2-6; D may correspond to TRBD1 or TRBD2 (5 bases each). This CDR3 has 13 amino acids. CDR1 GTSNPN and CDR2 SVGIG come from the germline V gene (reference sequence).

The chain links TRBV5-4 to TRBJ2-1, with 10 bases lining up with TRBD2. In germline, CDR1 is SGHNT, CDR2 YYREEE (reference sequence). V lost 1 base, J lost 4 bases, and 17 bases stayed unmatched. The CDR3 runs to 20 residues. The CDR3 loop reads CASSLKYEREGRVLYNEQFF. DNA for the CDR3: TGTGCCAGCAGCTTGAAATATGAGCGGGAGGGCCGGGTGCTATACAATGAGCAGTTCTTC.

V is TRBV6-5 and J is TRBJ2-7; perhaps TRBD2 as D (6 bases). From germline, CDR1 is MNHEY and CDR2 SVGAGI. This CDR3 is 13 amino acids long. Trimming took 2 bases from V and 3 from J, leaving 8 bases between them. DNA of the CDR3: TGTGCCAGCAGTTACGGGACTCGCTACGAGCAGTACTTC. Amino acids: CASSYGTRYEQYF.

The chain carries TRBV6-5 and TRBJ1-1; the D is unclear. There are 13 residues in the CDR3. The germline V gene encodes CDR1 MNHEY and CDR2 SVGAGI. The V and J ends lost 2 bases and 5 bases respectively, with 9 bases between them. This CDR3 reads CASSYGARTEAFF. The DNA of the CDR3 is TGTGCCAGCAGTTACGGTGCGAGGACTGAAGCTTTCTTT.

As for this clone: The same CDR3 is also encoded by other DNA sequences in this sample. The chain is built from TRBV18 and TRBJ2-5; D perhaps matches TRBD2 (6 bases). Trimming took off 3 bases at V and 2 bases at J, with 10 bases between the two ends. Germline V gene sequence: CDR1 KGHSH, CDR2 LQKENI. This CDR3 region has 14 residues. The CDR3 spells CASSPPGVQETQYF. As DNA, the CDR3 is TGTGCCAGCTCACCTCCGGGGGTACAAGAGACCCAGTACTTC.

This clone was seen only once. The chain carries TRBV7-8 and TRBJ2-7, with a tentative D call TRBD2 (7 bases). CDR1 is SGHVS and CDR2 is FQNEAQ in the germline V gene. The CDR3 runs to 15 residues. Trimming took 0 bases from V and 4 from J, leaving 13 bases between them. CDR3 nucleotide sequence: TGTGCCAGCAGCTTAGCGCAAGGGGGGGCTTACGAGCAGTACTTC. The encoded protein is CASSLAQGGAYEQYF. Full variable domain (rest looked up from reference TRBV7-8 and TRBJ2-7): GAGVSQSPRYKVAKRGQDVALRCDPISGHVSLFWYQQALGQGPEFLTYFQNEAQLDKSGLPSDRFFAERPEGSVSTLKIQRTQQEDSAVYLCASSLAQGGAYEQYFGPGTRLTVT.

V and J are TRBV29-1 and TRBJ1-1; D is ambiguous. The CDR3 spans 11 residues. Trimming shortened V by 5 bases and J by 0 bases, and 4 bases separated the two germline ends. CDR1 and CDR2 from the germline V gene are SQVTM and ANQGSEA. For the CDR3, the DNA is TGCAGCGTTCAAGTGAACACTGAAGCTTTCTTT. It encodes CSVQVNTEAFF.

The rearrangement links TRBV25-1 to TRBJ1-1, with D possibly being TRBD1 (6 bases). The CDR3 has 15 amino acids. Trimming cost V 7 bases and J 3 bases, with 18 bases left between them. The germline V gene has CDR1 MGHDK and CDR2 SYGVNS. CDR3 sequence: CASTQRGGSYTEAFF. In nucleotides, the CDR3 is TGTGCCAGCACCCAAAGGGGGGGCAGCTACACTGAAGCTTTCTTT.

The CDR3 DNA sequence: TGTGCCAGCAGCCGTGGGGGGTCCCTCCTCGAGCAGTACTTC. Translation: CASSRGGSLLEQYF. The J gene is TRBJ2-7, the V gene TRBV6-5; tentatively, D is TRBD2 (6 bases). CDR1 is MNHEY and CDR2 is SVGAGI in the germline V gene. The CDR3 sequence is 14 residues long. With 6 bases removed from V and 6 bases from J, the gap between germline ends came to 18 bases.

The chain carries TRBV30 and TRBJ1-1, with D possibly being TRBD1 (5 bases). With 1 base removed from V and 4 bases from J, the gap between germline ends came to 10 bases. The CDR3 consists of 13 residues. Germline V gene lookup returns CDR1 GTSNPN and CDR2 SVGIG (reference sequence). Written as DNA, the CDR3 is TGTGCCTGGAGTGGGACACTGCGCACTGAAGCTTTCTTT. This gives the protein CAWSGTLRTEAFF.

J is TRBJ2-7 and V is TRBV9; 13 bases fit TRBD2. V gave up 2 bases and J gave up 6 bases; unmatched junction bases: 8. Germline CDR1 reads SGDLS; CDR2 reads YYNGEE. The CDR3 extends over 16 amino acids. Here the CDR3 reads CASSVGGTSGIGEQYF. The CDR3 DNA follows: TGTGCCAGCAGCGTCGGAGGGACTAGCGGGATTGGCGAGCAGTACTTC.

This rearrangement joins TRBV7-2 to TRBJ1-3, with D possibly being TRBD1 (5 bases). The CDR3 has 18 amino acids. The germline V gene encodes CDR1 SGHTA and CDR2 FQGNSA. The germline V and J ends were trimmed by 1 base and 0 bases, with 16 bases remaining between them. The CDR3 nucleotides read TGTGCCAGCAGCTTAGTCCCGGACACCAGAGCCTCTGGAAACACCATATATTTT. Protein product: CASSLVPDTRASGNTIYF.

Written as DNA, the CDR3 is TGTGCCATCAGAGCGGGACACATGAACACTGAAGCTTTCTTT. Protein product: CAIRAGHMNTEAFF. The chain links TRBV10-3 to TRBJ1-1; D is possibly TRBD1 (6 bases). V was pared by 6 bases and J by 0 bases, with 11 bases between. CDR1 is ENHRY, CDR2 SYGVKD, per germline. This CDR3 is built from 14 residues.

This clone showed up just a few times. Sequence at one end of the junction differs from germline and may be a read error. The CDR3 region is CGVGFGNQPQHF. CDR3 bases: TGCGGGGTTGGCTTTGGCAATCAGCCCCAGCATTTT. The chain carries TRBV28 and TRBJ1-5; D remains ambiguous. Germline CDR1 MDHEN, CDR2 SYDVKM. CDR3 length: 12 residues.

The CDR3 nucleotides read TGTGCCAGCAGTGAAGGGGGGCGACACCCCTACGAGCAGTACTTC. The encoded protein is CASSEGGRHPYEQYF. This chain links TRBV6-1 with TRBJ2-7, with D possibly being TRBD1 (6 bases). V lost 1 base to trimming and J lost 2 bases, with 12 bases between them. Germline assignment: CDR1 MNHNS and CDR2 SASEGT. The CDR3 runs to 15 residues.